This TCR beta chain appears in the sequencing data of a study of vaccination and CD4 T cells after COVID-19. Study-wide background: Recovered patients in the cohort numbered six men and four women, two of them Hispanic.

Only a few counts were recorded for this clonotype. Its antigen is undetermined. Treatment indicated: roughly ten-day PBMC culture with coronavirus spike peptide pools or control peptides (ViraFEST assay). Sequenced with the Oncomine TCR Beta short-read assay was DNA taken from cultured CD4+ T cells. Using the QIAamp micro DNA kit, genomic DNA was extracted from the CD4+ T cells that had been cultured. TCRdb called the PCR reads again in MiXCR, with one record for every CDR3 protein. The sample lists 20,000 to 25,000 distinct CDR3 sequences, approximately 56% occurring once. The CDR3 runs 14 residues. V was pared by 5 bases and J by 0 bases, with 10 bases between. Per germline, CDR1 SGHAT and CDR2 FQNNGV.

The receptor's source is a human donor who received a COVID-19 vaccine. V is TRBV11-2 and J is TRBJ1-2; D uncertain. The sequenced sample was CD4+ T cells from blood, cultured in vitro, obtained after SARS-CoV-2 vaccination. This CDR3 reads CASSQAGTNYGYTF. The CDR3 DNA sequence: TGTGCCAGCAGCCAAGCGGGGACTAACTATGGCTACACCTTC.